The 21 T cell receptor beta chains presented below share a single source sample, sequenced in a study of CD8+ T cells in alopecia areata. In each case, RNA was isolated and then reverse transcribed into cDNA as the sequencing template. Using immunoSEQ multiplex PCR, the repertoire was profiled, and TCRdb retains in-frame clones only, with some absent. The sample includes 150,000 or so clones, around 55% of them seen just once. Sequenced input: CD4+ T cells sorted from blood. These receptors were taken from a human donor in good health.

The rearrangement links TRBV15 to TRBJ2-5, with a possible D match to TRBD2 (5 bases). Per the germline V gene, CDR1 is LNHNV and CDR2 is YYDKDF (reference sequence). CDR3 length: 15 residues. Deletions cut 0 bases from V and 5 bases from J, with 13 bases between. The CDR3 coding sequence is TGTGCCACCAGCAGAGATTCCGGGAAAGGGGAGACCCAGTACTTC. Its translation is CATSRDSGKGETQYF.

The CDR3 reads CASSLGSGYEQYF. Here the CDR3 DNA reads TGTGCCAGCAGCTTAGGAAGCGGTTACGAGCAGTACTTC. V usage is TRBV7-8 and J usage is TRBJ2-7; D might be TRBD2 (5 bases). Germline-derived CDR1 and CDR2 are SGHVS and FQNEAQ. CDR3 length: 13 residues. With 1 base removed from V and 4 bases from J, the gap between germline ends came to 8 bases.

Here the CDR3 reads CASSQGVAGAMTYEQYF. In DNA, the CDR3 is TGCGCCAGCAGCCAAGGTGTAGCGGGCGCGATGACCTACGAGCAGTACTTC. The chain uses TRBV4-1 and TRBJ2-7; 7 bases map to TRBD2. The CDR3 covers 17 residues. Germline V CDR1 and CDR2: MGHRA, YSYEKL. V gave up 1 base and J gave up 2 bases; unmatched junction bases: 11.

V gene TRBV5-1 combines with J gene TRBJ2-2; D is unclear. This CDR3 has 13 residues. The germline CDR1 and CDR2 sequences are SGHRS and YFSETQ. V lost 2 bases and J lost 6, with 8 bases in between. This chain's CDR3 is CASSLITPGELFF. In nucleotides, the CDR3 is TGCGCCAGCAGCTTAATCACGCCCGGGGAGCTGTTTTTT.

This sequence joins TRBV29-1 and TRBJ1-1, with D unclear. The length of the CDR3 is 14 residues. Looked up from germline, CDR1 is SQVTM and CDR2 is ANQGSEA. The V end lost 2 bases, the J end lost 2 bases, and 12 bases lay between the germline ends. Written as DNA, the CDR3 is TGCAGCGTTGAAACCCGCCAGTCCAACACTGAAGCTTTCTTT. Translation gives CSVETRQSNTEAFF.

This clone was observed a few times. The J gene is TRBJ2-2, the V gene TRBV19; TRBD1 matches at 8 bases. This CDR3 has 15 residues. The V segment lost 4 bases and the J segment 8 bases; nucleotides outside the gene matches: 9. Germline V CDR1 and CDR2: LNHDA, SQIVND (reference sequence). The CDR3 loop reads CASSTTGAYVGELFF. The CDR3 coding sequence is TGTGCCAGTAGTACGACAGGGGCTTACGTGGGGGAGCTGTTTTTT. The full variable domain, rest sourced from reference TRBV19 and TRBJ2-2, is DGGITQSPKYLFRKEGQNVTLSCEQNLNHDAMYWYRQDPGQGLRLIYYSQIVNDFQKGDIAEGYSVSREKKESFPLTVTSAQKNPTAFYLCASSTTGAYVGELFFGEGSRLTVL.

CDR3 DNA sequence: TGTGCCTGGAGGGGACAAACGGAGACCCAGTACTTC. It translates to CAWRGQTETQYF. The genes are TRBV30 and TRBJ2-5; TRBD1 is a possible D gene (6 bases). The germline gives CDR1 GTSNPN, CDR2 SVGIG (reference sequence). CDR3 length: 12 residues. The ends were cut back, 3 bases at V and 5 bases at J, with 10 bases in the middle. The full variable domain, completed using reference TRBV30 and TRBJ2-5, is SQTIHQWPATLVQPVGSPLSLECTVEGTSNPNLYWYRQAAGRGLQLLFYSVGIGQISSEVPQNLSASRPQDRQFILSSKKLLLSDSGFYLCAWRGQTETQYFGPGTRLLVL.

This clone was recorded a few times. The V call is TRBV2, the J call TRBJ2-3; D is perhaps TRBD2 (5 bases). CDR1 and CDR2 from the germline V gene are SNHLY and FYNNEI. V was shortened by 4 bases and J by 2 bases, with 7 bases between the two germline ends. The length of the CDR3 is 13 residues. DNA of the CDR3: TGTGCCAGCAGTGGGAGGAACACAGATACGCAGTATTTT. Its protein product is CASSGRNTDTQYF. Filled out from reference TRBV2 and TRBJ2-3, the complete variable domain reads EPEVTQTPSHQVTQMGQEVILRCVPISNHLYFYWYRQILGQKVEFLVSFYNNEISEKSEIFDDQFSVERPDGSNFTLKIRSTKLEDSAMYFCASSGRNTDTQYFGPGTRLTVL.

The V call is TRBV13, the J call TRBJ2-7; D gene ambiguous. This CDR3 has 14 residues. CDR1 is PRHDT, CDR2 FYEKMQ, per germline (reference sequence). Deletions cut 5 bases from V and 2 bases from J, with 13 bases between. The CDR3 reads CASSPPDRPYEQYF. CDR3 coding DNA: TGTGCCAGCAGCCCCCCCGACCGACCCTACGAGCAGTACTTC.

The chain couples TRBV2 to TRBJ2-7; tentative D call: TRBD1 (6 bases). The CDR3 runs to 13 residues. The V end was cut by 4 bases, the J end by 6 bases, with 13 bases between. The V gene's germline CDR1 is SNHLY and CDR2 FYNNEI. The CDR3 sequence is CASSVTGTSEQYF. The DNA for the CDR3 is TGTGCCAGCAGTGTGACAGGAACGTCCGAGCAGTACTTC. Variable domain in full (rest from reference TRBV2 and TRBJ2-7): EPEVTQTPSHQVTQMGQEVILRCVPISNHLYFYWYRQILGQKVEFLVSFYNNEISEKSEIFDDQFSVERPDGSNFTLKIRSTKLEDSAMYFCASSVTGTSEQYFGPGTRLTVT.

The chain recombines TRBV7-6 with TRBJ1-1, with TRBD1 as a possible D gene (5 bases). The CDR3 totals 12 residues. The V gene's germline CDR1 is SGHVS and CDR2 FNYEAQ. With 2 bases removed from V and 7 bases from J, the gap between germline ends came to 8 bases. The CDR3 sequence is CASSLRQGEAFF. CDR3 in DNA: TGTGCCAGCAGCTTACGGCAGGGTGAAGCTTTCTTT.

This sequence joins TRBV29-1 and TRBJ2-4, with D possibly called TRBD1 or TRBD2 (6 bases each). Germline V lookup: CDR1 SQVTM, CDR2 ANQGSEA. The CDR3 is 14 amino acids. V gave up 2 bases and J gave up 6 bases, with 14 bases separating them. This CDR3 reads CSVELGAGGNIQYF. CDR3 DNA sequence: TGCAGCGTTGAATTGGGGGCCGGGGGAAACATTCAGTACTTC.

The J gene is TRBJ2-5, the V gene TRBV19, with a possible D match to TRBD1 (6 bases). The CDR3 runs to 12 residues. Trimming shortened V by 9 bases and J by 4 bases, and 12 bases separated the two germline ends. Germline V gives CDR1 LNHDA, CDR2 SQIVND (reference sequence). CDR3 nucleotide sequence: TGTGCCAGCGGAGACAGGCGAGAGACCCAGTACTTC. It yields the protein CASGDRRETQYF.

This clone was counted between two and nine times. The chain employs TRBV29-1 and TRBJ2-7; D not resolved. The germline gives CDR1 SQVTM, CDR2 ANQGSEA. The ends were cut back, 6 bases at V and 3 bases at J, with 15 bases in the middle. This CDR3 region has 13 residues. CDR3 nucleotide sequence: TGCAGCGTGGCCCCCGGATCCAACTACGAGCAGTACTTC. As protein: CSVAPGSNYEQYF.

The chain links TRBV6-6 to TRBJ2-2; D possibly corresponds to TRBD2 (6 bases). Trimming left V 6 bases short and J 7 bases short, with 15 bases between. CDR1 and CDR2 from the germline V gene are MNHNY and SVGAGI (reference sequence). The CDR3 is made up of 14 amino acids. Written as DNA, the CDR3 is TGTGCCAGCAGCTCCGGTCTAGCGAGCGGGGAGCTGTTTTTT. Translated: CASSSGLASGELFF.

This clone appeared a few times. The chain employs TRBV29-1 and TRBJ2-1; D is unclear. The CDR3 length is 11 residues. Germline CDR1 SQVTM, CDR2 ANQGSEA. The CDR3 spells CRVGRHNEQFF. The CDR3 region has the DNA TGCAGAGTGGGTAGGCACAATGAGCAGTTCTTC.

The sample holds one count of this clone. The chain recombines TRBV6-5 with TRBJ1-2, with TRBD1 matching over 9 bases. The V segment lost 0 bases and the J segment 4 bases; nucleotides outside the gene matches: 3. The CDR3 runs to 15 residues. The germline gives CDR1 MNHEY, CDR2 SVGAGI. CDR3 nucleotides: TGTGCCAGCAGTTACTCGACGACAGGGGGCTATGGCTACACCTTC. Protein: CASSYSTTGGYGYTF.

This clone was counted between two and nine times. V is TRBV29-1 and J is TRBJ1-2; D unclear. This CDR3 is 13 amino acids long. Trimming cost V 7 bases and J 1 base, with 13 bases left between them. Germline CDR1 and CDR2: SQVTM and ANQGSEA. The CDR3 DNA reads TGCAGCGGAGGAGACTCTCATAACTATGGCTACACCTTC. Its protein is CSGGDSHNYGYTF. Complete variable domain (other parts from reference TRBV29-1 and TRBJ1-2): SAVISQKPSRDICQRGTSLTIQCQVDSQVTMMFWYRQQPGQSLTLIATANQGSEATYESGFVIDKFPISRPNLTFSTLTVSNMSPEDSSIYLCSGGDSHNYGYTFGSGTRLTVV.

This clone was picked up a small number of times. The chain combines TRBV9 with TRBJ2-1, with a weak D call TRBD2 (7 bases). V was clipped by 4 bases and J by 9 bases, with 14 bases between them. The CDR3 runs 13 residues. Germline CDR1 and CDR2: SGDLS and YYNGEE. CDR3 sequence reads: CASSQGTTSEQFF. The DNA for the CDR3 is TGTGCCAGCAGCCAGGGGACTACTAGTGAGCAGTTCTTC.

This clone was recorded only once. The V and J genes are TRBV7-2 and TRBJ2-7; TRBD2 matches at 8 bases. Germline CDR1 and CDR2: SGHTA and FQGNSA. The CDR3 extends over 16 amino acids. V shed 4 bases, J shed 2 bases, and the junction held 10 bases outside the gene matches. The CDR3 loop is CASSSGPSGLAYEQYF. DNA for the CDR3: TGTGCCAGCAGCTCGGGCCCTAGCGGGTTAGCCTACGAGCAGTACTTC.

This clone has only one observation. The chain couples TRBV2 to TRBJ1-5, with D possibly being TRBD1 (5 bases). Germline V gene data show CDR1 as SNHLY and CDR2 as FYNNEI. This CDR3 is built from 15 residues. V lost 6 bases and J 0 bases, leaving 12 bases between the germline ends. CDR3 residues: CASREGSNSNQPQHF. The DNA for the CDR3 is TGTGCCAGCAGGGAGGGGTCAAATAGCAATCAGCCCCAGCATTTT. The variable domain in full, with the rest retrieved from reference TRBV2 and TRBJ1-5, is EPEVTQTPSHQVTQMGQEVILRCVPISNHLYFYWYRQILGQKVEFLVSFYNNEISEKSEIFDDQFSVERPDGSNFTLKIRSTKLEDSAMYFCASREGSNSNQPQHFGDGTRLSIL.